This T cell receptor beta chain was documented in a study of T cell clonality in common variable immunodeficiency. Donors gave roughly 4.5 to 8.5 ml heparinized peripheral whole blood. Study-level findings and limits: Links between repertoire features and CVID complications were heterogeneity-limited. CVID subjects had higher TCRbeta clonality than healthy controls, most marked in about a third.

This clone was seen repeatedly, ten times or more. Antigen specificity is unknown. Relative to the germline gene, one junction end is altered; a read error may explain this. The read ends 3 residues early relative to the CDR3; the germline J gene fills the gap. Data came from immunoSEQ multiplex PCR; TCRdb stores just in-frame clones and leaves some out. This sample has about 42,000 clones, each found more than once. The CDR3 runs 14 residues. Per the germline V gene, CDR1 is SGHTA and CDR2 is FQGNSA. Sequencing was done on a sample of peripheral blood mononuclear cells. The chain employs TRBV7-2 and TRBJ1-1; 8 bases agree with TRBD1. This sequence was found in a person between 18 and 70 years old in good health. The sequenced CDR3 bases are TGTGCCAGCAGGTTAGACAGGGGCGAAACTGAA. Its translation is CASRLDRGETE. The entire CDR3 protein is CASRLDRGETEAFF.